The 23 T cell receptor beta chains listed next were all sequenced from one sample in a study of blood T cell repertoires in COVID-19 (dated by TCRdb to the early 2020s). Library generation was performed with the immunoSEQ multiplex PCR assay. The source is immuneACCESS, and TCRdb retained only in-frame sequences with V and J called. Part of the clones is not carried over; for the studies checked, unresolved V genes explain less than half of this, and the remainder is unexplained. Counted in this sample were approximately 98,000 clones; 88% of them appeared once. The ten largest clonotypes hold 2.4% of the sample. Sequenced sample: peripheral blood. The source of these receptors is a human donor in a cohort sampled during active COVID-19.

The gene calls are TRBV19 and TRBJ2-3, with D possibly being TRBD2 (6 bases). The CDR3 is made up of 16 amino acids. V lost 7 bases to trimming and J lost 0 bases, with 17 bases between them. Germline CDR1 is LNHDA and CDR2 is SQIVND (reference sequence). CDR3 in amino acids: CASIPGRGGSTDTQYF. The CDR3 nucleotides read TGTGCCAGTATCCCCGGACGGGGAGGCAGCACAGATACGCAGTATTTT.

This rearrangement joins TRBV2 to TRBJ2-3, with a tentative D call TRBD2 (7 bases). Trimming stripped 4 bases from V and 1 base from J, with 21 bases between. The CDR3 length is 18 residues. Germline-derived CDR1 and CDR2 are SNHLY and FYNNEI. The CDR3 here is CASSVRGGGLGGTDTQYF. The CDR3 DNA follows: TGTGCCAGCAGTGTTAGAGGGGGGGGGCTAGGAGGCACAGATACGCAGTATTTT.

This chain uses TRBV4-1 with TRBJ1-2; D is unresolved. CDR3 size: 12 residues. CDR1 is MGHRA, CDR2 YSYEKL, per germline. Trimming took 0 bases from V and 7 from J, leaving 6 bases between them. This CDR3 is CASSQDAVGYTF. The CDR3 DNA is TGCGCCAGCAGCCAAGATGCAGTTGGCTACACCTTC.

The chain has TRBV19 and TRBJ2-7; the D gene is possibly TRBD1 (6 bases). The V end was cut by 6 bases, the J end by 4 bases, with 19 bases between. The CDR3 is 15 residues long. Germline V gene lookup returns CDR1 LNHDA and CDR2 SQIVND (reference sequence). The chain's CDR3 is CASSTTWGQRYEQYF. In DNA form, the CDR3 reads TGTGCCAGTAGCACGACCTGGGGGCAGAGATACGAGCAGTACTTC.

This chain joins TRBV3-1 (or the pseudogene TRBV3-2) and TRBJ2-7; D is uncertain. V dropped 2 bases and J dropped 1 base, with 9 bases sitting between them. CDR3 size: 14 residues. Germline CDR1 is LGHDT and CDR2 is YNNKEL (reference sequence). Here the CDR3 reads CASSQSTLSYEQYF. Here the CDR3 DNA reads TGTGCCAGCAGCCAAAGTACTCTATCCTACGAGCAGTACTTC.

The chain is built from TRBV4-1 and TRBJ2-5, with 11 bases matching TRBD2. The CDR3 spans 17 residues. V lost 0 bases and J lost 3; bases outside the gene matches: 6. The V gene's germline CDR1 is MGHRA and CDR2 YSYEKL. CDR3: CASSQDGTSGWEETQYF. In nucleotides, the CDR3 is TGCGCCAGCAGCCAAGATGGGACTAGCGGTTGGGAAGAGACCCAGTACTTC.

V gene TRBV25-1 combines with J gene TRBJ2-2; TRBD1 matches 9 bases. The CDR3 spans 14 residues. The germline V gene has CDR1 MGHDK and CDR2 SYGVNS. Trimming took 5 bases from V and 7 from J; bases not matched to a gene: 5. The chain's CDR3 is CASSRTGVDGELFF. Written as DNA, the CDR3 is TGTGCCAGCAGTAGGACAGGGGTGGACGGGGAGCTGTTTTTT.

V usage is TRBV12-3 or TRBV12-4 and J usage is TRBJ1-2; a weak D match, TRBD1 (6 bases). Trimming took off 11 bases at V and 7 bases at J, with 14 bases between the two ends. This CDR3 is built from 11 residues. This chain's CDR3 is CASRGGGGYTF. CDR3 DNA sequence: TGTGCCTCGAGGGGGGGAGGTGGCTACACCTTC.

The CDR3 protein is CASSLESRSSGNTIYF. CDR3 coding DNA: TGCGCCAGCAGCTTGGAGTCCAGGTCCTCTGGAAACACCATATATTTT. The rearrangement uses TRBV5-1 and TRBJ1-3; D is unresolved. Germline assignment: CDR1 SGHRS and CDR2 YFSETQ. This CDR3 has 16 amino acids. V was clipped by 0 bases and J by 0 bases, with 10 bases between them. The complete variable domain, with remaining parts taken from reference TRBV5-1 and TRBJ1-3, reads KAGVTQTPRYLIKTRGQQVTLSCSPISGHRSVSWYQQTPGQGLQFLFEYFSETQRNKGNFPGRFSGRQFSNSRSEMNVSTLELGDSALYLCASSLESRSSGNTIYFGEGSWLTVV.

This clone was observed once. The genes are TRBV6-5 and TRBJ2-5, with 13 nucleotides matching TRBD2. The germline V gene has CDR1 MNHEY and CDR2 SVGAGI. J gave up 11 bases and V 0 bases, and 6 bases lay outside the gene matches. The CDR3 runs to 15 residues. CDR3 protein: CASSYSGTSGDLQYF. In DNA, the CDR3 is TGTGCCAGCAGTTACTCCGGGACTAGCGGGGACTTACAGTACTTC.

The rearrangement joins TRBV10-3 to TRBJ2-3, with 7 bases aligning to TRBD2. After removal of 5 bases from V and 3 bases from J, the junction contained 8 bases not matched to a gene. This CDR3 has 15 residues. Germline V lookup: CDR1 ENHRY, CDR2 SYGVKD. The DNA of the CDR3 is TGTGCCATCAGTTTCGGAGCGGGGCGAACAGATACGCAGTATTTT. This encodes CAISFGAGRTDTQYF.

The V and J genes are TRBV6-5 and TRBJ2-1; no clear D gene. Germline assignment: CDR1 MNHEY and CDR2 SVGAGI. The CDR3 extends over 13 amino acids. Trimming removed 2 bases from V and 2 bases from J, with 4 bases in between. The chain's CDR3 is CASSYGPYNEQFF. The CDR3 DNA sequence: TGTGCCAGCAGTTACGGCCCCTACAATGAGCAGTTCTTC.

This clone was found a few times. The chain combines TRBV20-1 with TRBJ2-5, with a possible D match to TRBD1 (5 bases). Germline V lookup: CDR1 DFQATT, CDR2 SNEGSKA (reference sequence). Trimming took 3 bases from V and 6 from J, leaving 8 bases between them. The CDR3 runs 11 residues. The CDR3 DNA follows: TGCAGTGCTAGTCCAGGGCAGACCCAGTACTTC. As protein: CSASPGQTQYF.

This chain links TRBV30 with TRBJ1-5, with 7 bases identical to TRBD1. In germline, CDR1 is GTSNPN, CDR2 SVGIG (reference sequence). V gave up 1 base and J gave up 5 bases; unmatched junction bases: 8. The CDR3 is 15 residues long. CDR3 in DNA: TGTGCCTGGAGTGGGGGGGTAACAGGGGATCAGCCCCAGCATTTT. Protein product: CAWSGGVTGDQPQHF.

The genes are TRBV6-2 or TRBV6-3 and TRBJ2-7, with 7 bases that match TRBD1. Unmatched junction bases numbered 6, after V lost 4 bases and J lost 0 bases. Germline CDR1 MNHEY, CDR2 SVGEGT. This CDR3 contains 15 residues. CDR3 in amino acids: CASSSDRAGSYEQYF. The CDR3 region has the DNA TGTGCCAGCAGTTCAGACAGGGCGGGCTCCTACGAGCAGTACTTC.

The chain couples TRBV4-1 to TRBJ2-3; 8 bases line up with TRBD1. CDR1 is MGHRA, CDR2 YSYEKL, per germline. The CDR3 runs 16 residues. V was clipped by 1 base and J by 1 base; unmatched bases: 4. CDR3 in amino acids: CASSQANRGGTDTQYF. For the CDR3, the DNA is TGCGCCAGCAGCCAAGCCAACAGGGGGGGCACAGATACGCAGTATTTT.

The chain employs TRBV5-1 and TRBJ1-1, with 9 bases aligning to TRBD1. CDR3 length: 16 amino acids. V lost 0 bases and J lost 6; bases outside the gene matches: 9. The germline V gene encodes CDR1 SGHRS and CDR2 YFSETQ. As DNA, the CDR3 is TGCGCCAGCAGCTTGGCCGGGGGACAGGGAGGCCCTGAAGCTTTCTTT. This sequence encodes CASSLAGGQGGPEAFF.

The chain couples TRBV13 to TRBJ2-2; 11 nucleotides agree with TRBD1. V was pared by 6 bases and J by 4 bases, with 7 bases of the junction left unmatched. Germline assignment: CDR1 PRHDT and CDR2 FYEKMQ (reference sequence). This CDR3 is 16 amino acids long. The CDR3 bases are TGTGCCAGCAGTCACGGACAGGGGGCGACCACCGGGGAGCTGTTTTTT. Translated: CASSHGQGATTGELFF.

CDR3 DNA sequence: TGCGCCAGCAGTGAGGGGACAGGTTCCTTCAATCAGCCCCAGCATTTT. It translates to CASSEGTGSFNQPQHF. The chain combines TRBV10-2 with TRBJ1-5, with 8 positions matching TRBD1. The CDR3 totals 16 residues. CDR1 and CDR2 (germline): WSHSY, SAAADI. The V and J ends lost 2 bases and 3 bases, in that order; junction bases with no gene match: 6.

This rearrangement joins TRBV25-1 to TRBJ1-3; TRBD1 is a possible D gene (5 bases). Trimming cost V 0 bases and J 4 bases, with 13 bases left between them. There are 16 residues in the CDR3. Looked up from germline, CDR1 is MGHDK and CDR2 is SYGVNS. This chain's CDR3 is CASSEYNQGWGNTIYF. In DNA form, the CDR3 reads TGTGCCAGCAGTGAATATAATCAGGGATGGGGAAACACCATATATTTT.

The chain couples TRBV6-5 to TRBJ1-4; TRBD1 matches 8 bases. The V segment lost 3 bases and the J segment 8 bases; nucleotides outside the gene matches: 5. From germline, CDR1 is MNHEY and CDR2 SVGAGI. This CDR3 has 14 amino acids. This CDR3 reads CASSYAGGDEKLFF. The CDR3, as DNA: TGTGCCAGCAGTTATGCAGGGGGCGACGAAAAACTGTTTTTT.

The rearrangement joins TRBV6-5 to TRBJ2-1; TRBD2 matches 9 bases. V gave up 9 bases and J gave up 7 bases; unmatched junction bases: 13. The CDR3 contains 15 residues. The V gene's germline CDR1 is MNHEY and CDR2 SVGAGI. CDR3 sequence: CASSSGTSIRNEQFF. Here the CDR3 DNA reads TGTGCCAGTTCTTCCGGGACTAGCATCAGGAATGAGCAGTTCTTC.

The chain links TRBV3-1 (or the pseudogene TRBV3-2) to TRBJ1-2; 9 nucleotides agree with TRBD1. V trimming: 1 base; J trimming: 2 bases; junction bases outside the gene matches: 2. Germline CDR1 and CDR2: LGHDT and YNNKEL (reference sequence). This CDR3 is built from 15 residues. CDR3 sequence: CASSQGTGANYGYTF. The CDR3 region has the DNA TGTGCCAGCAGCCAAGGGACAGGGGCGAACTATGGCTACACCTTC.